This entry is about one T cell receptor beta chain. This clonotype was observed many times. Its antigen target is currently unknown. No much larger clone exists at a distance of one base, and base qualities are not known. The data derive from a study of T cells in Graves' hyperthyroidism and ophthalmopathy (dated by TCRdb to about 2019). At the level of the whole study: Peripheral blood was collected at initial diagnosis, before any treatment. The 100 discovery patients were divided at random into training and test sets in a 7:3 ratio. Once sampling was done, hyperthyroidism patients were given methimazole at a starting dose of 30 mg daily, whereas ophthalmopathy patients were given high-dose intravenous methylprednisolone. Prospective prediction of ophthalmopathy was tested in an independent validation cohort consisting of 18 to 20 hyperthyroidism patients and around 16 patients who later progressed to ophthalmopathy. To identify TCR V-J signatures that set the groups apart, the researchers used a discovery cohort of roughly 100 patients, made up of under 50 with Graves' ophthalmopathy and 57 with stable Graves' hyperthyroidism. TCR Vbeta CDR3 sequencing of 120 to 150 peripheral blood samples (more than 40 ophthalmopathy, 75 to 80 hyperthyroidism and about 17 progressor patients) is reported in the paper. In more than 5 Graves' hyperthyroidism patients, the study also compared T-cell repertoires from thyroid tissue with T-cell repertoires from blood. What the work shows at the level of the full study, not this receptor alone: No statistical method was used to fix the sample size in advance, and group allocation was not hidden from the investigators. A 13 V-J signature model separated ophthalmopathy from stable hyperthyroidism, with 87.88% sensitivity and 81.08% specificity in cross-validation and 80%/75% in testing. During validation, the model predicted progression to ophthalmopathy a median of around 6 months ahead of onset, with around 65% sensitivity and less than 85% specificity. Most expanded thyroid clonotypes (frequency above 0.001) were also detected in blood, a finding suggesting that blood repertoires may reflect thyroid immune responses.

Relative to germline, V is missing 7 bases and J is missing 2 bases, with 12 bases of the junction outside any gene match. According to the germline V gene, CDR1 reads SNHLY and CDR2 reads FYNNEI. Measured from the cysteine to the phenylalanine, the CDR3 is 17 residues long. Just the 51-base CDR3 DNA is kept, in frame starting at base 1. A patient counted as having stable Graves' hyperthyroidism if no progression to ophthalmopathy occurred over 18 months of follow-up. The hyperthyroidism patients were between 18 and 65 years old and newly diagnosed, with a disease duration of less than 2 months. Any patient with an uncontrolled infection, another autoimmune disease, pregnancy or lactation was excluded. Diagnoses were established on the basis of clinical symptoms, serum thyroxine and TRAb, thyroid ultrasound, and orbital computed tomography. PBMCs were separated from under 12 ml of fresh peripheral blood using Ficoll-Paque density gradient centrifugation. Total RNA was extracted using Trizol reagent, and RNA quality was assessed on an Agilent 2100 Bioanalyzer.

TCR beta CDR3 regions were amplified from RNA transcripts. A first-round RT-PCR of the TCR CDR3 used the HTBI primer set with the Qiagen OneStep RT-PCR kit. A second multiplex PCR round built the libraries, followed by size selection and purification. Sequencing of the libraries was done on an Illumina HiSeq2000 using paired-end 100 bp reads. The source study handled its data this way. Raw data were processed with SOAPnuke, discarding reads with adapters, uncalled bases, mean Phred below 15, or no exact constant-primer or identifier match. COPE v1.2.5 was used to merge high-quality paired reads, and clonotypes were defined as unique nucleotide sequences. Clonotypes were aligned to IMGT TRBV, TRBD and TRBJ reference segments using MiTCR v1.1. Analysis was restricted to V-J combinations with a frequency above 0.0001, which covered about 99% of repertoires. A TCS score was defined as the ratio between F50 (clonal expansion) and ExV (chaos), using BLOSUM62-based TCRdist between CDR3 peptides within each V-J. Welch's t-statistics and random forest reduced 514 V-J features to 10 to 15, which were used in a naive Bayes classifier (R e1071). In TCRdb, the public reads were trimmed at Q25 with fastp and aligned with MiXCR, with productive beta chains retained. Rows matching on CDR3 protein sequence are summarized as one entry with the most common DNA and genes. These V and J calls originate from TCRdb's pipeline instead of the authors' own analysis. The sample table shows under 400,000 distinct CDR3 sequences, and 11% to 15% are seen once. The leading ten clones occupy roughly 11% of the sample.

The sequencing sample was made of blood. The sequence is built from TRBV2 and TRBJ2-7; 12 central bases correspond to TRBD1. This sequence originates from an older woman with Graves' hyperthyroidism. The CDR3 region has the sequence CASILRDRGRTTYEQYF. The DNA is TGTGCCAGCATCCTCCGGGACAGGGGGCGTACGACCTACGAGCAGTACTTC.